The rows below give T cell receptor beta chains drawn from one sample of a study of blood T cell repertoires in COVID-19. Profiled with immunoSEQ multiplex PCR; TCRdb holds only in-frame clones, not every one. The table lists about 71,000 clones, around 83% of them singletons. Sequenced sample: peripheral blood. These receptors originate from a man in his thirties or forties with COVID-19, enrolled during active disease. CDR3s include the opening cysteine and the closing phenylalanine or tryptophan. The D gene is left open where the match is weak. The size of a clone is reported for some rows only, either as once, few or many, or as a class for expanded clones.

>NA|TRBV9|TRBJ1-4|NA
CASSINRDNEKLFF
TGTGCCAGCAGCATCAACAGGGACAATGAAAAACTGTTTTTT
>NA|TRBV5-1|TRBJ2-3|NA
CASSPNTDTQYF
TGCGCCAGCAGCCCAAATACAGATACGCAGTATTTT
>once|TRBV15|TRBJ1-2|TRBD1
CATSRRTGGTDGYTF
TGTGCCACCAGCAGAAGGACAGGGGGCACGGATGGCTACACCTTC
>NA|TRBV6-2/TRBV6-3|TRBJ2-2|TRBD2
CASSWSGRASGELFF
TGTGCCAGCAGTTGGAGCGGGAGGGCCAGCGGGGAGCTGTTTTTT
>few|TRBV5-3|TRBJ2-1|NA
CARSLGQPYNEQFF
TGTGCCAGAAGCTTGGGACAGCCCTACAATGAGCAGTTCTTC
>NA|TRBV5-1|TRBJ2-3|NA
CASSGASTDTQYF
TGCGCCAGCAGCGGGGCGAGCACAGATACGCAGTATTTT
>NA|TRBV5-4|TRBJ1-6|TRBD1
CASSLADRPGSPLHF
TGTGCCAGCAGCTTGGCGGACAGGCCGGGCTCACCCCTCCACTTT
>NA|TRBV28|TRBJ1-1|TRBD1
CASSPGLGIQGARGAFF
TGTGCCAGCAGTCCCGGACTAGGAATACAGGGGGCGCGAGGAGCTTTCTTT
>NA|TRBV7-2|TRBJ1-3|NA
CASSRLGAAGNTIYF
TGTGCCAGCAGCCGCCTTGGGGCCGCTGGAAACACCATATATTTT
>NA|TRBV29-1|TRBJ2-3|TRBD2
CSVESVPSGSTDTQYF
TGCAGCGTTGAATCGGTCCCTAGCGGGAGTACAGATACGCAGTATTTT
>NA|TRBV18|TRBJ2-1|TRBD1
CASSLTGGRNEQFF
TGTGCCAGCTCACTTACAGGGGGGCGGAATGAGCAGTTCTTC
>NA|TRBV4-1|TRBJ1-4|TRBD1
CASSRPRTGGANEKLFF
TGCGCCAGCAGCCGGCCGAGGACAGGGGGCGCGAATGAAAAACTGTTTTTT
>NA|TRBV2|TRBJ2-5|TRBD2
CASTPTSGQETQYF
TGTGCCAGCACCCCAACTAGCGGCCAAGAGACCCAGTACTTC
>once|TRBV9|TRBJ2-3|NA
CASSAGWSTDTQYF
TGTGCCAGCAGCGCAGGTTGGAGCACAGATACGCAGTATTTT
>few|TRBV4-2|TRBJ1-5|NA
CASSQDRGQPQHF
TGTGCCAGCAGCCAAGACAGGGGTCAGCCCCAGCATTTT
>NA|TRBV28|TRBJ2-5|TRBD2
CASSLAAGEETQYF
TGTGCCAGCAGTTTGGCAGCGGGAGAGGAGACCCAGTACTTC
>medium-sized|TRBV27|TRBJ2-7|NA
CASSLTTNSYEQYF
TGTGCCAGCAGTCTAACTACAAACTCCTACGAGCAGTACTTC
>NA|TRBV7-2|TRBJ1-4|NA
CASSLGERVPEKLFF
TGTGCCAGCAGCTTAGGGGAGAGGGTCCCTGAAAAACTGTTTTTT
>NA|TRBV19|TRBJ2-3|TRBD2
CASSGWTDTQYF
TGTGCCTCTAGCGGTTGGACAGATACGCAGTATTTT
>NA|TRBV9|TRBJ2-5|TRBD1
CASSTRGQGAETQYF
TGTGCCAGCAGCACCCGCGGACAGGGGGCAGAGACCCAGTACTTC
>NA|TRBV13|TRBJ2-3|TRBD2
CASSLGRSGSITDTQYF
TGTGCCAGCAGCTTAGGCCGGAGCGGGAGTATCACAGATACGCAGTATTTT
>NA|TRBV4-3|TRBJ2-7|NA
CASSQRSWGWEQYF
TGCGCCAGCAGCCAGAGGTCATGGGGCTGGGAGCAGTACTTC
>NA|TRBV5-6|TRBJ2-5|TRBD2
CASCRLAGPQETQYF
TGTGCCAGCTGCCGACTAGCGGGGCCCCAAGAGACCCAGTACTTC